This T cell receptor (beta chain) was retrieved from a study of blood T cell repertoires in COVID-19. Turning to the study itself: Acute and convalescent COVID-19 samples came from the United States, Italy and Spain. PBMCs, B-cell-depleted T cells, or T cells were the source of the cDNA or gDNA that made up the material.

In the original analysis: Scientists estimated how many nucleated cells there were by amplifying reference gene primers. Clones were read by immunoSEQ multiplex PCR, and TCRdb kept only the in-frame ones, dropping some. V, J and clone size reflect that table, while D and trimming were determined from the DNA. The table has some 250,000 clones, around 88% seen once. CDR3 length: 16 amino acids. Deletions cut 3 bases from V and 2 bases from J, with 14 bases between. The V gene's germline CDR1 is LNHDA and CDR2 SQIVND (reference sequence). This chain joins TRBV19 and TRBJ2-1; the D gene is possibly TRBD2 (7 bases). Sequencing was done on a sample of peripheral blood. The sequence came from a woman in her 30s who had recovered from COVID-19. The DNA for the CDR3 is TGTGCCAGTAGTATGGGTTCCGGGGGGCCCTACAATGAGCAGTTCTTC. Translation gives CASSMGSGGPYNEQFF.